The sequence of this T cell receptor (beta chain) was determined in a study of blood T cell repertoires in COVID-19. Study summary: T cells, B-cell-depleted T cells, or PBMCs provided the cDNA or gDNA that served as material.

In the study's own analysis: Cell counts per sample came from amplifying reference gene primers. The data were produced by immunoSEQ multiplex PCR, yet TCRdb's version contains in-frame clones alone and is incomplete. The V and J calls and clone size are taken from that table; D and trimming were inferred from the DNA. The table includes a few hundred thousand clones, roughly 85% detected once. Germline trimming cut 4 bases from V and 5 bases from J; bases unmatched to any gene: 5. Germline CDR1 is LNHDA and CDR2 is SQIVND (reference sequence). The CDR3 is 16 residues long. This clone was recorded only once.

This clonotype was obtained from a woman between 65 and 79 years old with COVID-19, enrolled during active disease. J is TRBJ2-5 and V is TRBV19; 15 bases are shared with TRBD2. Sequencing input: peripheral blood. This CDR3 reads CASSTGLAGGPETQYF. For the CDR3, the DNA is TGTGCCAGTAGTACTGGACTAGCGGGAGGGCCTGAGACCCAGTACTTC. Based on the CDR3 plus reference TRBV19 and TRBJ2-5, the full variable domain is DGGITQSPKYLFRKEGQNVTLSCEQNLNHDAMYWYRQDPGQGLRLIYYSQIVNDFQKGDIAEGYSVSREKKESFPLTVTSAQKNPTAFYLCASSTGLAGGPETQYFGPGTRLLVL.